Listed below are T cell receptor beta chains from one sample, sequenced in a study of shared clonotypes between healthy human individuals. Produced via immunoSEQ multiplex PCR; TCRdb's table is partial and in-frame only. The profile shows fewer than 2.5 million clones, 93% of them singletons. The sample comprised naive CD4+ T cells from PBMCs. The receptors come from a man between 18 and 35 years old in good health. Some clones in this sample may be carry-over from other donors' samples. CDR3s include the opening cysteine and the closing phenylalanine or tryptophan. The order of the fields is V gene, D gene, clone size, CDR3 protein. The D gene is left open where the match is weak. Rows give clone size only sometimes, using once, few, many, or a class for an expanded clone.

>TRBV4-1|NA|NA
CASSQGTNIGYNEQFF
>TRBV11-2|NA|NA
CASSLVGDQPQHF
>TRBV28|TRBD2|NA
CASGSGVEQYF
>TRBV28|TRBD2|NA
CASRPSGVYNEQFF
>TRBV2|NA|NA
CASSEFSGHTDTQYF
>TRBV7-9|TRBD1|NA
CASSPGQGAPGNTIYF
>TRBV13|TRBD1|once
CASSHDRGYEQYF
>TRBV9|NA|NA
CASSHQVTSYNEQFF
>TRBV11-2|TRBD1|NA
CASSPLTGTGSSYEQYF
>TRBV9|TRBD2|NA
CASSGTSPHEQYF
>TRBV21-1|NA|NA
CASSPLSAFF
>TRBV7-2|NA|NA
CASSFRLTHSYEQYF
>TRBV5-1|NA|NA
CASSLANTGAPIHGELFF
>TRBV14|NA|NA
CASSQDLGLVGEQYF